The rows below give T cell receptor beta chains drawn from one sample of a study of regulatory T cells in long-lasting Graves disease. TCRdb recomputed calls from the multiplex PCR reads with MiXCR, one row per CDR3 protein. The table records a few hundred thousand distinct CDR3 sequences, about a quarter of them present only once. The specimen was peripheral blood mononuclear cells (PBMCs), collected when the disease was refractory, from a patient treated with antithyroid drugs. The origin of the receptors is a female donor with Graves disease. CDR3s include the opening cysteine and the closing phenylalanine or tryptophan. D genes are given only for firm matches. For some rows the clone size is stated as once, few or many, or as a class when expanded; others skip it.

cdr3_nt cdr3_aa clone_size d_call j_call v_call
TGTGCCAGCAGCCAACTGGAGGGTGTCGGGGAGCTGTTTTTT CASSQLEGVGELFF NA NA TRBJ2-2 TRBV3-1
TGCAGTGCTAGGGCCACTAGCGGGAGTGGTAATGAGCAGTTCTTC CSARATSGSGNEQFF NA TRBD2 TRBJ2-1 TRBV20-1
TGTGCCAGCAGCTTAGTTGGTCCCGCGTCGCCCCTCCACTTT CASSLVGPASPLHF few NA TRBJ1-6 TRBV7-2
TGCAGCGTTGGTCAGCCAGCCGACGAGCAGTACTTC CSVGQPADEQYF few NA TRBJ2-7 TRBV29-1
TGTGCCAGCACCAAAGAGGGTAGCACAGATACGCAGTATTTT CASTKEGSTDTQYF few NA TRBJ2-3 TRBV2
TGTGCCAGCGGTAGGGCAGGGAACAATCAGCCCCAGCATTTT CASGRAGNNQPQHF NA NA TRBJ1-5 TRBV6-1
TGTGCCAGCTCACCTTTGGCTCTTTTTGAAGGCTATGGCTACACCTTC CASSPLALFEGYGYTF few NA TRBJ1-2 TRBV18
TGTGCCAGCAGTTTCATTCGGACTAGCCCCAGCGGCGAGCAGTACTTC CASSFIRTSPSGEQYF NA TRBD2 TRBJ2-7 TRBV27
TGCAGCGTTACCGGAAGGTTAGGGGAGAGTACTGAAGCTTTCTTT CSVTGRLGESTEAFF many NA TRBJ1-1 TRBV29-1
TGTGCCAGCAAACCTAGGGTCGGGACCGGGGAGCTGTTTTTT CASKPRVGTGELFF many NA TRBJ2-2 TRBV2
TGTGCCAGCGGGAGTGTCTCTTACGGTACGAACACCGGGGAGCTGTTTTTT CASGSVSYGTNTGELFF NA NA TRBJ2-2 TRBV6-1
TGTGCCACCGCGGGACAGGGAAGAACTGGGGCCAACGTCCTGACTTTC CATAGQGRTGANVLTF NA TRBD1 TRBJ2-6 TRBV24-1
TGCAGTGCTAGAAGATTACAGGGCCCAAATCAGCCCCAGCATTTT CSARRLQGPNQPQHF few NA TRBJ1-5 TRBV20-1
TGCGCCAGCAGGGGGGTGGGGGAAAGAGCTTTCTTT CASRGVGERAFF few NA TRBJ1-1 TRBV5-1
TGTGCCAGCAGTATACAGGGTGGGGCTGAAGCTTTCTTT CASSIQGGAEAFF NA NA TRBJ1-1 TRBV12-3/TRBV12-4
TGTACCAGCAGTTCACAGGGTTCTGGGGCCAACGTCCTGACTTTC CTSSSQGSGANVLTF few NA TRBJ2-6 TRBV2
TGTGCCGGGACAGGGCGGACCTGGGCTTTCTTT CAGTGRTWAFF few TRBD1 TRBJ1-1 TRBV30
TGCAGTGCTCCGAGGGGGGATGGCGGCACGAGGCAGTACTTC CSAPRGDGGTRQYF NA NA TRBJ2-7 TRBV20-1
TGTGCCAGCAGCCGGGGACTCGAGCAGTTCTTC CASSRGLEQFF many NA TRBJ2-1 TRBV3-1
TGTGCCAGCAGCCAAGAGGGGGGGAGGTACGAGCAGTACTTC CASSQEGGRYEQYF NA TRBD2 TRBJ2-7 TRBV3-1
TGCAGTGCTAGAGTTCTAGCGGGAGGTTTAGGAGAGACCCAGTACTTC CSARVLAGGLGETQYF few TRBD2 TRBJ2-5 TRBV20-1
TGTGCCAGCAGACCAGCGGGGACGGAAGACACCGGGGAGCTGTTTTTT CASRPAGTEDTGELFF many TRBD2 TRBJ2-2 TRBV13
TGTGCCAGCAGGAGCCCGGGACAGGGCCACAACGAGCAGTACTTC CASRSPGQGHNEQYF many TRBD1 TRBJ2-7 TRBV2
TGTGCCAGCAGCTTAACCCGTACTCGGGGCTACACCTTC CASSLTRTRGYTF few NA TRBJ1-2 TRBV7-9
TGTGCCTCGCGGACAGAACTTTATAATTCACCCCTCCACTTT CASRTELYNSPLHF many NA TRBJ1-6 TRBV30
TGTGCCTGGAGTGTAAGGGGAAACATTCAGTACTTC CAWSVRGNIQYF few NA TRBJ2-4 TRBV30
TGTGCCAGCAGCTTGGGGGGGACGCTGCTGAGTCAGCCCCAGCATTTT CASSLGGTLLSQPQHF NA NA TRBJ1-5 TRBV5-8
TGTGCCAGCAGTTTCAACAGGGGGAGCACAGATACGCAGTATTTT CASSFNRGSTDTQYF few TRBD1 TRBJ2-3 TRBV12-3/TRBV12-4
TGTGCCAGCAGTTTAGACAGGGGGTCACACGAGCAGTACTTC CASSLDRGSHEQYF many TRBD1 TRBJ2-7 TRBV12-3/TRBV12-4
TGTGCCTGGAGTTTAGGACAGCCCTACGAGCAGTACTTC CAWSLGQPYEQYF NA NA TRBJ2-7 TRBV30
TGTGCCAGCAGCATAAACAGCGTCCCCCAGTATTTT CASSINSVPQYF NA NA TRBJ2-3 TRBV28
TGCAGTGCTGGGGGGACGGAAGGGATCAACGAGCAGTACTTC CSAGGTEGINEQYF many NA TRBJ2-7 TRBV20-1
TGTGCCAGTCATACGACAGCCACCTATGGCTACACCTTC CASHTTATYGYTF few NA TRBJ1-2 TRBV19